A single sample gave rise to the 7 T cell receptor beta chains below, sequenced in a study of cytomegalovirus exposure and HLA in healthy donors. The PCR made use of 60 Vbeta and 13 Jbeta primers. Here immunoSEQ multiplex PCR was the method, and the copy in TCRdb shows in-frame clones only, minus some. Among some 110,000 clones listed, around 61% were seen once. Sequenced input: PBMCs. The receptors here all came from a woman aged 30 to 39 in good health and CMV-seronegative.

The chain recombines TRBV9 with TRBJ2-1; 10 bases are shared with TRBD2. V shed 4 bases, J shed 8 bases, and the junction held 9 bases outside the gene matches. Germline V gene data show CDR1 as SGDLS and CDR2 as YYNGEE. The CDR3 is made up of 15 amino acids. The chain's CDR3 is CASSQQAGGIDEQFF. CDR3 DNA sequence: TGTGCCAGCAGCCAGCAAGCGGGAGGGATTGATGAGCAGTTCTTC.

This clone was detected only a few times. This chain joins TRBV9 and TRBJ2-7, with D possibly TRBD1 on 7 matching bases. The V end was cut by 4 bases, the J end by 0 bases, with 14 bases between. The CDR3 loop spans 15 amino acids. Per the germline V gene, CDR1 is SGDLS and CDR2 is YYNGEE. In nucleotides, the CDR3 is TGTGCCAGCAGCCCGGGGGACAGTGACTCCTACGAGCAGTACTTC. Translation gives CASSPGDSDSYEQYF.

The chain's CDR3 is CASSLLGVGDTQYF. CDR3 DNA sequence: TGTGCCAGCAGTTTGTTGGGAGTTGGAGATACGCAGTATTTT. This chain uses TRBV28 with TRBJ2-3; a possible D gene is TRBD2 (5 bases). Trimming took off 3 bases at V and 5 bases at J, with 12 bases between the two ends. Germline V gene sequence: CDR1 MDHEN, CDR2 SYDVKM. The CDR3 extends over 14 amino acids.

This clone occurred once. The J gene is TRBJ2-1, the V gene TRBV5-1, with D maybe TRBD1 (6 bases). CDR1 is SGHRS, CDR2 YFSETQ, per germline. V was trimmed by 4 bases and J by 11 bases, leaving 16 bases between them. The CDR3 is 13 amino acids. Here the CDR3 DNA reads TGCGCCAGCAGCCCTCAGGGGTCCCCCAAGCAGTTCTTC. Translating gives CASSPQGSPKQFF.

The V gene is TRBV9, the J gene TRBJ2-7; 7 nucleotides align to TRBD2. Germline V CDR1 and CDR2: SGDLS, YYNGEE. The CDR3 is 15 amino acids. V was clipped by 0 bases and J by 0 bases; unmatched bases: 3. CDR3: CASSVAGGGSYEQYF. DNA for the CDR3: TGTGCCAGCAGCGTAGCGGGGGGAGGCTCCTACGAGCAGTACTTC.

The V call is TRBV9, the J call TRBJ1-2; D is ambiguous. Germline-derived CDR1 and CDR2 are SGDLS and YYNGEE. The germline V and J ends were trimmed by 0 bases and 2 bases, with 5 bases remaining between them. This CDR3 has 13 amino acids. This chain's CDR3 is CASSVARNYGYTF. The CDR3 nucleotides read TGTGCCAGCAGCGTAGCCAGGAACTATGGCTACACCTTC. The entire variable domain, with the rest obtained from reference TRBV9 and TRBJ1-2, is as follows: DSGVTQTPKHLITATGQRVTLRCSPRSGDLSVYWYQQSLDQGLQFLIQYYNGEERAKGNILERFSAQQFPDLHSELNLSSLELGDSALYFCASSVARNYGYTFGSGTRLTVV.

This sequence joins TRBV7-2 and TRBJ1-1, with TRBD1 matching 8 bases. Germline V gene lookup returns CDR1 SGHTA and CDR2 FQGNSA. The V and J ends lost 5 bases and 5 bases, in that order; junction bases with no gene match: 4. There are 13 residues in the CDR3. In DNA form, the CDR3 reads TGTGCCAGCAGCCTACAGGGGGTTACTGAAGCTTTCTTT. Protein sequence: CASSLQGVTEAFF.